The rows below give T cell receptor beta chains drawn from one sample of a study of blood T cells in healthy people across ages. TCRdb used MiXCR to reprocess the 5' RACE reads, holding one entry per CDR3 protein. The repertoire holds about 800,000 distinct CDR3 sequences, around 25% seen once, with 3% to 4% in the top ten. The data were also submitted as part of a second study, on T cells of mothers and their children.

The sample was blood. The receptors were gathered from a boy under 18 in good health. CDR3s include the opening cysteine and the closing phenylalanine or tryptophan. Each record gives: CDR3 protein, CDR3 DNA, D gene, V gene, J gene, clone size. The D gene is left open where the match is weak. Clone sizes are given selectively: once, few, many, or a class where the clone is expanded.

CDR3 protein: CASSTTAHGETQYF; CDR3 DNA: TGTGCCAGCAGCACAACAGCTCACGGAGAGACCCAGTACTTC; D gene: NA; V gene: TRBV9; J gene: TRBJ2-5; clone size: few
CDR3 protein: CASSLGLTGVPVMDTQYF; CDR3 DNA: TGTGCCAGCAGCTTAGGGTTGACAGGGGTCCCGGTCATGGATACGCAGTATTTT; D gene: TRBD1; V gene: TRBV7-9; J gene: TRBJ2-3; clone size: NA
CDR3 protein: CSARDYGRASGNTIDF; CDR3 DNA: TGCAGTGCTAGAGATTACGGCAGAGCCTCTGGAAACACCATAGATTTT; D gene: NA; V gene: TRBV20-1; J gene: TRBJ1-3; clone size: NA
CDR3 protein: CASRSGLDTQYF; CDR3 DNA: TGTGCCAGCAGGAGCGGGTTAGATACGCAGTATTTT; D gene: NA; V gene: TRBV5-6; J gene: TRBJ2-3; clone size: NA
CDR3 protein: CASSFLAIANTGELFF; CDR3 DNA: TGTGCCAGCAGCTTTCTAGCCATCGCGAACACCGGGGAGCTGTTTTTT; D gene: NA; V gene: TRBV7-9; J gene: TRBJ2-2; clone size: few
CDR3 protein: CSVSLGNSDQPQHF; CDR3 DNA: TGCAGCGTTTCTTTGGGGAATAGCGATCAGCCCCAGCATTTT; D gene: NA; V gene: TRBV29-1; J gene: TRBJ1-5; clone size: few
CDR3 protein: CSVVEGNIQYF; CDR3 DNA: TGCAGCGTTGTTGAGGGAAACATTCAGTACTTC; D gene: NA; V gene: TRBV29-1; J gene: TRBJ2-4; clone size: few
CDR3 protein: CASSSGRAHTEAFF; CDR3 DNA: TGTGCCAGCAGCTCCGGGAGGGCCCACACTGAAGCTTTCTTT; D gene: NA; V gene: TRBV9; J gene: TRBJ1-1; clone size: NA
CDR3 protein: CASSPPWGWTGELFF; CDR3 DNA: TGTGCCAGCAGTCCCCCTTGGGGCTGGACCGGGGAGCTGTTTTTT; D gene: NA; V gene: TRBV12-3/TRBV12-4; J gene: TRBJ2-2; clone size: few
CDR3 protein: CASSQGVRGAGGPSYEQYF; CDR3 DNA: TGTGCCAGCAGCCAAGGGGTGCGGGGCGCGGGGGGGCCCTCCTACGAGCAGTACTTC; D gene: TRBD2; V gene: TRBV7-2; J gene: TRBJ2-7; clone size: many
CDR3 protein: CASRTGLGLWHF; CDR3 DNA: TGTGCCAGCAGGACAGGGTTGGGTTTGTGGCATTTT; D gene: TRBD1; V gene: TRBV12-3/TRBV12-4; J gene: TRBJ1-5; clone size: NA
CDR3 protein: CASSHRLAGVADTQYF; CDR3 DNA: TGCGCCAGCAGCCACCGACTAGCAGGAGTTGCAGATACGCAGTATTTT; D gene: TRBD2; V gene: TRBV4-3; J gene: TRBJ2-3; clone size: NA
CDR3 protein: CAAGGPTNTGELFF; CDR3 DNA: TGTGCCGCCGGGGGGCCAACGAACACCGGGGAGCTGTTTTTT; D gene: NA; V gene: TRBV7-9; J gene: TRBJ2-2; clone size: few
CDR3 protein: CASSPGQGSTGANVLTF; CDR3 DNA: TGTGCCAGCAGCCCTGGACAGGGAAGCACTGGGGCCAACGTCCTGACTTTC; D gene: TRBD1; V gene: TRBV7-3; J gene: TRBJ2-6; clone size: NA
CDR3 protein: CASSFTAGVGANVLTF; CDR3 DNA: TGTGCCAGCAGCTTCACAGCGGGAGTTGGGGCCAACGTCCTGACTTTC; D gene: TRBD2; V gene: TRBV11-2; J gene: TRBJ2-6; clone size: NA
CDR3 protein: CSAPRPGANVLTF; CDR3 DNA: TGCAGTGCTCCCCGTCCTGGGGCCAACGTCCTGACTTTC; D gene: NA; V gene: TRBV20-1; J gene: TRBJ2-6; clone size: many
CDR3 protein: CAWSAYISTNEKLFF; CDR3 DNA: TGTGCCTGGAGTGCCTATATCTCTACTAATGAAAAACTGTTTTTT; D gene: NA; V gene: TRBV30; J gene: TRBJ1-4; clone size: few
CDR3 protein: CASSLPRLTSGSYNEQFF; CDR3 DNA: TGTGCCAGCAGCCTACCCCGATTGACTAGCGGAAGCTACAATGAGCAGTTCTTC; D gene: TRBD2; V gene: TRBV28; J gene: TRBJ2-1; clone size: NA
CDR3 protein: CASSLESGLGTGDADTQYF; CDR3 DNA: TGTGCCAGCAGCTTAGAATCGGGTTTGGGGACAGGGGACGCAGATACGCAGTACTTT; D gene: TRBD1; V gene: TRBV11-2; J gene: TRBJ2-3; clone size: few
CDR3 protein: CASSQGAGVPYEQYF; CDR3 DNA: TGCGCCAGCAGCCAAGGGGCAGGGGTTCCCTACGAGCAGTACTTC; D gene: NA; V gene: TRBV4-3; J gene: TRBJ2-7; clone size: NA
CDR3 protein: CASSSGDLAYEQYF; CDR3 DNA: TGTGCCAGCAGCTCCGGGGACTTAGCCTACGAGCAGTACTTC; D gene: NA; V gene: TRBV13; J gene: TRBJ2-7; clone size: NA
CDR3 protein: CASKPGGTDTQYF; CDR3 DNA: TGTGCCTCCAAGCCTGGAGGCACAGATACGCAGTATTTT; D gene: NA; V gene: TRBV28; J gene: TRBJ2-3; clone size: few
CDR3 protein: CASSDSYHGPWRTPPYNEQFF; CDR3 DNA: TGTGCCAGCAGTGACTCGTATCACGGTCCGTGGCGGACGCCACCTTACAATGAGCAGTTCTTC; D gene: NA; V gene: TRBV6-4; J gene: TRBJ2-1; clone size: few
CDR3 protein: CSVVWGRQYF; CDR3 DNA: TGCAGCGTTGTTTGGGGGAGGCAGTACTTC; D gene: NA; V gene: TRBV29-1; J gene: TRBJ2-7; clone size: NA
CDR3 protein: CASSTGGGAGDEQFF; CDR3 DNA: TGTGCCAGTAGTACCGGCGGGGGGGCAGGCGATGAGCAGTTCTTC; D gene: TRBD2; V gene: TRBV19; J gene: TRBJ2-1; clone size: NA
CDR3 protein: CASSSQSSGTQYF; CDR3 DNA: TGTGCCAGCAGTTCCCAGTCATCAGGGACCCAGTACTTC; D gene: NA; V gene: TRBV6-6; J gene: TRBJ2-5; clone size: few
CDR3 protein: CASSETKGKGEQFF; CDR3 DNA: TGTGCCAGCAGTGAAACTAAAGGGAAAGGGGAGCAGTTCTTC; D gene: NA; V gene: TRBV25-1; J gene: TRBJ2-1; clone size: NA
CDR3 protein: CASSPDPGRGYTF; CDR3 DNA: TGTGCCAGCAGCCCGGATCCCGGAAGGGGCTACACCTTC; D gene: NA; V gene: TRBV3-1; J gene: TRBJ1-2; clone size: few
CDR3 protein: CASSPRGNNNEQFF; CDR3 DNA: TGTGCCAGCTCACCACGGGGCAATAACAATGAGCAGTTCTTC; D gene: NA; V gene: TRBV18; J gene: TRBJ2-1; clone size: NA
CDR3 protein: CASSFTSGAPNEKLFF; CDR3 DNA: TGCGCCAGCAGCTTTACTTCAGGAGCCCCTAATGAAAAACTGTTTTTT; D gene: NA; V gene: TRBV5-1; J gene: TRBJ1-4; clone size: NA
CDR3 protein: CASSIAGTEKETQYF; CDR3 DNA: TGTGCCAGCAGCATAGCCGGGACGGAAAAAGAGACCCAGTACTTC; D gene: NA; V gene: TRBV5-5; J gene: TRBJ2-5; clone size: NA
CDR3 protein: CASSPGGQSNTGELFF; CDR3 DNA: TGTGCCAGCAGTCCCGGGGGACAGAGTAACACCGGGGAGCTGTTTTTT; D gene: NA; V gene: TRBV28; J gene: TRBJ2-2; clone size: NA
CDR3 protein: CSVEGEGEQFF; CDR3 DNA: TGCAGCGTTGAAGGTGAAGGTGAGCAGTTCTTC; D gene: NA; V gene: TRBV29-1; J gene: TRBJ2-1; clone size: few
CDR3 protein: CASSYSHRYRETQYF; CDR3 DNA: TGTGCCAGCAGTTATTCTCACAGGTACCGGGAGACCCAGTACTTC; D gene: NA; V gene: TRBV12-3/TRBV12-4; J gene: TRBJ2-5; clone size: few
CDR3 protein: CAISGQGLILGYGYTF; CDR3 DNA: TGTGCCATCAGCGGACAGGGATTAATCCTAGGCTATGGCTACACCTTC; D gene: TRBD1; V gene: TRBV10-3; J gene: TRBJ1-2; clone size: NA
CDR3 protein: CASSLGRIENQPQHF; CDR3 DNA: TGTGCCAGCAGCTTGGGACGGATCGAAAATCAGCCCCAGCATTTT; D gene: NA; V gene: TRBV5-5; J gene: TRBJ1-5; clone size: NA
CDR3 protein: CSVSGRADNEQFF; CDR3 DNA: TGCAGTGTTAGCGGGAGGGCCGACAATGAGCAGTTCTTC; D gene: TRBD2; V gene: TRBV20-1; J gene: TRBJ2-1; clone size: NA
CDR3 protein: CASSPSGTEPYEQYF; CDR3 DNA: TGTGCCAGCTCACCATCCGGGACAGAACCCTACGAGCAGTACTTC; D gene: TRBD1; V gene: TRBV18; J gene: TRBJ2-7; clone size: NA
CDR3 protein: CASSYGGGATAQTQYF; CDR3 DNA: TGTGCCAGCAGTTACGGGGGGGGTGCGACGGCACAGACCCAGTACTTC; D gene: TRBD2; V gene: TRBV6-5; J gene: TRBJ2-5; clone size: NA
CDR3 protein: CASSLSVWVYNSPLHF; CDR3 DNA: TGTGCCAGCAGCTTGTCGGTGTGGGTCTATAATTCACCCCTCCACTTT; D gene: NA; V gene: TRBV7-3; J gene: TRBJ1-6; clone size: few
CDR3 protein: CASRDDWNTEAFF; CDR3 DNA: TGTGCCAGCAGGGATGATTGGAACACTGAAGCTTTCTTT; D gene: NA; V gene: TRBV6-4; J gene: TRBJ1-1; clone size: few
CDR3 protein: CASSLWLDTNYGYTF; CDR3 DNA: TGTGCCAGCAGTTTATGGCTGGACACGAACTATGGCTACACCTTC; D gene: NA; V gene: TRBV28; J gene: TRBJ1-2; clone size: few
CDR3 protein: CASSQGVGTSGSIRYNEQFF; CDR3 DNA: TGCGCCAGCAGCCAAGGGGTCGGGACTAGCGGGAGTATTCGCTACAATGAGCAGTTCTTC; D gene: TRBD2; V gene: TRBV4-1; J gene: TRBJ2-1; clone size: NA
CDR3 protein: CASSPAGFRTQSSYEQYF; CDR3 DNA: TGTGCCAGCTCACCGGCCGGGTTCCGGACCCAAAGCTCCTACGAGCAGTACTTC; D gene: NA; V gene: TRBV18; J gene: TRBJ2-7; clone size: few
CDR3 protein: CASSLATSGGADIQYF; CDR3 DNA: TGTGCCAGCAGCTTAGCGACTAGCGGGGGGGCCGACATTCAGTACTTC; D gene: TRBD2; V gene: TRBV7-9; J gene: TRBJ2-4; clone size: NA